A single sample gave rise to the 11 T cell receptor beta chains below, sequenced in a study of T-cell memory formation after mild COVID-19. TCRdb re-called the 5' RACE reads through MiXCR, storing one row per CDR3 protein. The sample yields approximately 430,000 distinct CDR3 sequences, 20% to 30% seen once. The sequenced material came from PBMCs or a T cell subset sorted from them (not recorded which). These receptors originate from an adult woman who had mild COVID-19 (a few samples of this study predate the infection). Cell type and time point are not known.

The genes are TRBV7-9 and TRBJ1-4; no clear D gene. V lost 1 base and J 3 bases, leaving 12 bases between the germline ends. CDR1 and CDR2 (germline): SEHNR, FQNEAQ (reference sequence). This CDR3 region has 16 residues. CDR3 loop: CASSLEVRDPNEKLFF. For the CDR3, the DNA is TGTGCCAGCAGCTTAGAAGTGCGGGATCCTAATGAAAAACTGTTTTTT. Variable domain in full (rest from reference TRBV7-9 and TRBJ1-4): DTGVSQNPRHKITKRGQNVTFRCDPISEHNRLYWYRQTLGQGPEFLTYFQNEAQLEKSRLLSDRFSAERPKGSFSTLEIQRTEQGDSAMYLCASSLEVRDPNEKLFFGSGTQLSVL.

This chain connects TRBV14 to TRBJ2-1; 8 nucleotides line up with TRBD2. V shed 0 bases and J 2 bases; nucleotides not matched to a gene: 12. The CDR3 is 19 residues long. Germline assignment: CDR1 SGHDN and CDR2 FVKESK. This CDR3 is CASSQDYRGGRFAYNEQFF. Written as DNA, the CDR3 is TGTGCCAGCAGCCAAGATTACCGGGGGGGCCGATTCGCCTACAATGAGCAGTTCTTC.

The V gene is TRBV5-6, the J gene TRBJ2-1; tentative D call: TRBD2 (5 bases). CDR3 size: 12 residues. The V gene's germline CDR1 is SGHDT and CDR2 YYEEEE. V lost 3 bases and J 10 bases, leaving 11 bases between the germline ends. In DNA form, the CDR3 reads TGTGCCAGCAGCTCCGAGGGCGGAGAGCAGTTCTTC. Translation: CASSSEGGEQFF.

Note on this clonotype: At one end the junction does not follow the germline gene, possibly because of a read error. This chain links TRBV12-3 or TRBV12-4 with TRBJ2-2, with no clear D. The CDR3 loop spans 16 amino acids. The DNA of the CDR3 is TGTGCCAGCAGTTTGGCCCCGACTCAATACACCGGCGAGCTGTTTTTT. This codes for CASSLAPTQYTGELFF.

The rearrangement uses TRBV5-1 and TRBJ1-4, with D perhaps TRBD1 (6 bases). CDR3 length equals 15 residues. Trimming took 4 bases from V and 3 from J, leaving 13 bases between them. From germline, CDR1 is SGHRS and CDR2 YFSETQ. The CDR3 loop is CASSPWTAANEKLFF. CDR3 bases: TGCGCCAGCAGCCCGTGGACAGCGGCTAATGAAAAACTGTTTTTT.

The CDR3 sequence: CGGAEGPTDTQYF. The CDR3 DNA reads TGCGGAGGCGCGGAGGGTCCAACAGATACGCAGTATTTT. The chain uses TRBV29-1 and TRBJ2-3, with D possibly matching TRBD2 (6 bases). The CDR3 loop spans 13 amino acids. The germline V gene has CDR1 SQVTM and CDR2 ANQGSEA.

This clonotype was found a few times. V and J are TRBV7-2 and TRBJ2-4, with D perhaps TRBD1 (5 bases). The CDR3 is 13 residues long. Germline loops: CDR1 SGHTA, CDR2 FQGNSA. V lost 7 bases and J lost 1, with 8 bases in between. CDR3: CASTAGAKNIQYF. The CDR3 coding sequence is TGTGCCAGCACGGCAGGGGCCAAAAACATTCAGTACTTC.

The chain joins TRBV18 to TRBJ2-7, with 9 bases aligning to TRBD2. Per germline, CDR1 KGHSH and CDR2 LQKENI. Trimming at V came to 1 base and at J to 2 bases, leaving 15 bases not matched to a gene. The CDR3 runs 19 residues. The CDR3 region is CASSPRLRAGGVVPYEQYF. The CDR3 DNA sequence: TGTGCCAGCTCACCACGTCTGAGAGCGGGAGGAGTGGTTCCCTACGAGCAGTACTTC.

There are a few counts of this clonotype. CDR3 nucleotides: TGTGCCAGCAGCTTAATTCCACCGTTGGGACTACAGACAGATACGCAGTATTTT. Translated: CASSLIPPLGLQTDTQYF. V is TRBV7-6 and J is TRBJ2-3; TRBD2 agrees at 7 bases. The CDR3 contains 18 residues. In germline, CDR1 is SGHVS, CDR2 FNYEAQ. J gave up 3 bases and V 2 bases, and 14 bases lay outside the gene matches.

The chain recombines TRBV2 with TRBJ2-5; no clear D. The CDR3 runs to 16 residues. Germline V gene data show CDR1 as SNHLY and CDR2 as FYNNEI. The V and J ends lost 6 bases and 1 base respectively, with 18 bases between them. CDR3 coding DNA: TGTGCCAGCAGGAGACTCGTTGAGACCCCCCAAGAGACCCAGTACTTC. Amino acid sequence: CASRRLVETPQETQYF.

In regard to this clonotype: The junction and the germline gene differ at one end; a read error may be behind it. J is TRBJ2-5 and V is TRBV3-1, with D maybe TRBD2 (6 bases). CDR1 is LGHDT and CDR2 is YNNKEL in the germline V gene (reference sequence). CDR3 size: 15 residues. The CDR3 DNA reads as TGTGACAGCAGCCAAGTGGTAGGGACTCAAGAGACCCAGTACTTC. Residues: CDSSQVVGTQETQYF.